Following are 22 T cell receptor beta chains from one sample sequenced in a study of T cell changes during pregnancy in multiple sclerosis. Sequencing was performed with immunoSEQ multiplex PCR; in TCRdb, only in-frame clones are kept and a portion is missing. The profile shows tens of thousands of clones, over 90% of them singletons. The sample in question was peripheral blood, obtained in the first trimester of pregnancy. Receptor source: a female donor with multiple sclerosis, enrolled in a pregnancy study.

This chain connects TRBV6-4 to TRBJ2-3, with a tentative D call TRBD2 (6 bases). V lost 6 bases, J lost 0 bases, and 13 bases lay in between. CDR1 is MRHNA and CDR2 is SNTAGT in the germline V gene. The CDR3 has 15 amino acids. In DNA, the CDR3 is TGTGCCAGCAGCGCGGGGACGGGAAGCACAGATACGCAGTATTTT. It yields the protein CASSAGTGSTDTQYF.

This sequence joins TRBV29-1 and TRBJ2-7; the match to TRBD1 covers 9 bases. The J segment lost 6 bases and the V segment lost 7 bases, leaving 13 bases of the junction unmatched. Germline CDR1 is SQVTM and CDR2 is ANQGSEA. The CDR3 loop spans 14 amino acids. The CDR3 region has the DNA TGCAGCGCGACTTTCCGGGACAGGGCTAGCGAGCAGTACTTC. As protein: CSATFRDRASEQYF.

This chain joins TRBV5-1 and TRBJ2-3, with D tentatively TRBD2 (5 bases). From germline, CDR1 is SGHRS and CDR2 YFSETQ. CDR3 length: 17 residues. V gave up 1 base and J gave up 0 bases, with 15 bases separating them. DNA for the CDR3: TGCGCCAGCAGCTTGATCGAGGTGGGCGGGAGCACAGATACGCAGTATTTT. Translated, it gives CASSLIEVGGSTDTQYF.

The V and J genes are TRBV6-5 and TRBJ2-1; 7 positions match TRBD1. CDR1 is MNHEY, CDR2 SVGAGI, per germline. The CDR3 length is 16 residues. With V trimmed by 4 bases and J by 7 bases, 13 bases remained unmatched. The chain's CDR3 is CASSLATGTRRNEQFF. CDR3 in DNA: TGTGCCAGCAGTTTGGCGACAGGGACAAGGAGGAATGAGCAGTTCTTC.

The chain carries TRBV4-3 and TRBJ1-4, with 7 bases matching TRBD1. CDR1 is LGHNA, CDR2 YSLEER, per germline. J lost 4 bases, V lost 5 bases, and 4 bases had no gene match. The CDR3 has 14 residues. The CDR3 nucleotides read TGCGCCAGCAGCACGGACAGGTTTAATGAAAAACTGTTTTTT. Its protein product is CASSTDRFNEKLFF.

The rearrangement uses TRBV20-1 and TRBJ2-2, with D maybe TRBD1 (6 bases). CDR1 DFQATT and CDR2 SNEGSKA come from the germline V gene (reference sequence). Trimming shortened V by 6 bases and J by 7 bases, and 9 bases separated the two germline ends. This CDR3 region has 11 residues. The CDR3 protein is CSAGGVGELFF. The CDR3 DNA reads TGCAGTGCAGGGGGAGTCGGGGAGCTGTTTTTT.

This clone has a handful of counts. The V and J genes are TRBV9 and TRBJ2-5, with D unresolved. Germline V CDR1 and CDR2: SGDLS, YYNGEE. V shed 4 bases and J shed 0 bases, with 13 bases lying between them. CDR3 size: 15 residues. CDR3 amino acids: CASSPDTLYQETQYF. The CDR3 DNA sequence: TGTGCCAGCAGCCCAGACACACTGTACCAAGAGACCCAGTACTTC.

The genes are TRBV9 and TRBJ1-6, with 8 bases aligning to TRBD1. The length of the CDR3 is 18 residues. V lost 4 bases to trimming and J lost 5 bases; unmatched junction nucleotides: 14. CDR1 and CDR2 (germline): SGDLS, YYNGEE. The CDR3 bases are TGTGCCAGCAGCTTGCGCCCAGGGGGCAGATCTGATAATTCACCCCTCCACTTT. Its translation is CASSLRPGGRSDNSPLHF.

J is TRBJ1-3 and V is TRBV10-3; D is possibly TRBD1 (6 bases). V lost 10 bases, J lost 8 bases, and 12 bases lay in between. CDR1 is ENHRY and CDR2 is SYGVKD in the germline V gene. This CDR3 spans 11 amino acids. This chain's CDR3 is CASRQAHTIYF. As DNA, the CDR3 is TGTGCCAGCCGACAGGCCCACACCATATATTTT.

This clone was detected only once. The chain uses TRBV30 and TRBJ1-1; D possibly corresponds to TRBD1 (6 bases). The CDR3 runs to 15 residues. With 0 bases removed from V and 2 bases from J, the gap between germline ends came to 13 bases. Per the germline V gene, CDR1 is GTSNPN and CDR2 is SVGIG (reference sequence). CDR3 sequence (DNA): TGTGCCTGGAGTGTACAACCGACAGGTAACACTGAAGCTTTCTTT. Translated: CAWSVQPTGNTEAFF.

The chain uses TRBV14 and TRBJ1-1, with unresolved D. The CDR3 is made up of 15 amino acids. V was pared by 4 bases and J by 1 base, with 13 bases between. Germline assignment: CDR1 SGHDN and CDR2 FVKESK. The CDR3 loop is CASSPRTAANTEAFF. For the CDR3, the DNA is TGTGCCAGCAGCCCCCGAACAGCCGCGAACACTGAAGCTTTCTTT.

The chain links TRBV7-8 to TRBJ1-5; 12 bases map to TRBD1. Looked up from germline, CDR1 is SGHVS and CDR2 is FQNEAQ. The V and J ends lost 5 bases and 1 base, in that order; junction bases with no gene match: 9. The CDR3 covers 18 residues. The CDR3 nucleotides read TGTGCCAGCAGCCCCGGGGGGACAGGGGGCCGAAGCAATCAGCCCCAGCATTTT. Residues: CASSPGGTGGRSNQPQHF.

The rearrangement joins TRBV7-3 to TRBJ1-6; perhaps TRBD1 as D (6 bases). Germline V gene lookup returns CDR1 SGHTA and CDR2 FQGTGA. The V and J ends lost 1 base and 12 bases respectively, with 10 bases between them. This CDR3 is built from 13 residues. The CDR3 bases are TGTGCCAGCAGCTTAAGGGAACAGGGACCCCTCCACTTT. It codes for CASSLREQGPLHF.

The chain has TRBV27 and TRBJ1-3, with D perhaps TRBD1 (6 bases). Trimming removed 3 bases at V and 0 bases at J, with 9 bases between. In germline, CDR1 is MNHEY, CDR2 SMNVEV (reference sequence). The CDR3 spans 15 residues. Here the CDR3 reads CASSLTGGSGNTIYF. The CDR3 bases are TGTGCCAGCAGTTTGACAGGCGGCTCTGGAAACACCATATATTTT.

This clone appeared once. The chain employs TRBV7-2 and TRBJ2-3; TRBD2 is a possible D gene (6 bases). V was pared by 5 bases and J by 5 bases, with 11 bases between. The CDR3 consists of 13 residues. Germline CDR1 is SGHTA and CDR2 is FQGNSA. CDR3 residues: CASSGGWGDTQYF. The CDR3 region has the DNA TGTGCCAGCAGCGGAGGGTGGGGAGATACGCAGTATTTT.

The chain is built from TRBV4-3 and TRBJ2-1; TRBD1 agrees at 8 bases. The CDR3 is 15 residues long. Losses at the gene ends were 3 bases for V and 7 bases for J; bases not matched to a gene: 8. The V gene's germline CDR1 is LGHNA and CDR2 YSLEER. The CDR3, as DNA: TGCGCCAGCAGCCAGGACAGACAGGGGCGAAATGAGCAGTTCTTC. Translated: CASSQDRQGRNEQFF.

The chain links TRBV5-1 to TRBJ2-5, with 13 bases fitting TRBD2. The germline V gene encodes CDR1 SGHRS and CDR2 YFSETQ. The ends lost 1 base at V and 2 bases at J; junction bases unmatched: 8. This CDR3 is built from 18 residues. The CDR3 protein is CASSLTGVLAGGQETQYF. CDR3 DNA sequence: TGCGCCAGCAGCTTGACGGGTGTACTAGCGGGGGGGCAAGAGACCCAGTACTTC.

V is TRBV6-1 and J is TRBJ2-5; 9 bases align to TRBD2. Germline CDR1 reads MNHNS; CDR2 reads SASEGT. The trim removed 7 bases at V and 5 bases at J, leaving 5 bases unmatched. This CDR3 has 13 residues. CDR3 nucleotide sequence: TGTGCCAGCACTTGGGCGGGGGGGGAGACCCAGTACTTC. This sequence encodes CASTWAGGETQYF.

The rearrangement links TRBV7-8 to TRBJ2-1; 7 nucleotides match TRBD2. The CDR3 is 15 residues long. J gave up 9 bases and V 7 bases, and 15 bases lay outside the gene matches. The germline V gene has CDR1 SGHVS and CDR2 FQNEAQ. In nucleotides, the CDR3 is TGTGCCAGCAAGGGCGGGGGTACGCTTCGCGGTGAGCAGTTCTTC. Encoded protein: CASKGGGTLRGEQFF.

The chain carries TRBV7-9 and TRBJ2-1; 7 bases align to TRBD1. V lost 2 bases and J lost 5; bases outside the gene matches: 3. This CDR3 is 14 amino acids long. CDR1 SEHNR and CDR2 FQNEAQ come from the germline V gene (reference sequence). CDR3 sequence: CASSLLRGHNEQFF. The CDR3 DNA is TGTGCCAGCAGCTTACTGAGGGGGCACAATGAGCAGTTCTTC.

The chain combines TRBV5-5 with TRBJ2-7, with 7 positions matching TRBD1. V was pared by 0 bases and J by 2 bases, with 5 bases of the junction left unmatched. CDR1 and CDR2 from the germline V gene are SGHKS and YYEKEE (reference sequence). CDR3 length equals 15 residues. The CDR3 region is CASSLAPGGTYEQYF. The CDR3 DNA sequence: TGTGCCAGCAGCTTGGCTCCAGGGGGAACCTACGAGCAGTACTTC.

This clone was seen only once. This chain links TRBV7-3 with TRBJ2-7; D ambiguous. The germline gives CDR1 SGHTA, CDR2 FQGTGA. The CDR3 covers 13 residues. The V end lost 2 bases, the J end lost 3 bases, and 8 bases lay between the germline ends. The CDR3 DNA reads TGTGCCAGCAGCTTACTACCGAACTACGAGCAGTACTTC. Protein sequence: CASSLLPNYEQYF.